The entry below gives a single T cell receptor beta chain sequence along with its context. The antigen remains undetermined. This entry belongs to a study of T cell repertoires in cytomegalovirus infection. Study as a whole: It can be stated that public TCR beta signatures indicated CMV infection as well as a matching HLA type. Study outcomes and limitations: Dominating the ex vivo response were TCR beta clonotypes that were CMV-specific and HLA-C-restricted.

Germline V gene lookup returns CDR1 LNHNV and CDR2 YYDKDF (reference sequence). V lost 4 bases to trimming and J lost 6 bases; unmatched junction nucleotides: 16. This CDR3 region has 18 residues. TCRdb used MiXCR to reprocess the reads, holding one entry per CDR3 protein. The sample includes fewer than 200,000 distinct CDR3 sequences, about 21% of them seen just once. V and J are TRBV15 and TRBJ1-2; TRBD1 matches 11 bases. The sample comprised PBMCs. The TCR comes from a human donor in good health (CMV status not recorded). Some clones in this sample may be carry-over from other donors' samples. Here the CDR3 reads CATSTSLRTGGRSNGYTF. CDR3 DNA: TGTGCCACCAGCACGAGCCTAAGGACAGGGGGCAGGTCTAATGGCTACACCTTC.